The clone carrying this T cell receptor (beta chain) was seen a handful of times. Antigen: not known. Time point noted: persistent/refractory GD, antithyroid drugs over 5 years with positive TRAb. Isolated PBMC RNA provided the starting material for the TCR library. In each case, Graves' disease was diagnosed per American Thyroid Association guidelines. Patients hailed from an endocrinology department in Xi'an, China. Relying on iRepertoire HTBI primers and Arm-PCR of CDR3 regions, the team built TCR beta libraries. One entry per CDR3 protein, called by TCRdb with MiXCR from the multiplex PCR reads. The sample lists 390,000 or so distinct CDR3 sequences, roughly 25% occurring once. This CDR3 region has 15 residues. Germline CDR1 reads MNHNS; CDR2 reads SASEGT. Trimming left V 6 bases short and J 2 bases short, with 11 bases between. The data were obtained in a study of regulatory T cells in long-lasting Graves disease.

Overall study findings and caveats: Small sample size may have lowered accuracy.

The chain carries TRBV6-1 and TRBJ2-6, with D perhaps TRBD2 (6 bases). Source: peripheral blood mononuclear cells (PBMCs), taken when the disease was refractory, from a patient treated with antithyroid drugs. This clonotype was sampled from a woman aged 40 to 50 with Graves disease. In DNA form, the CDR3 reads TGTGCCAGCAGACCTAGCGTCCCTGGGGCCAACGTCCTGACTTTC. This gives the protein CASRPSVPGANVLTF.